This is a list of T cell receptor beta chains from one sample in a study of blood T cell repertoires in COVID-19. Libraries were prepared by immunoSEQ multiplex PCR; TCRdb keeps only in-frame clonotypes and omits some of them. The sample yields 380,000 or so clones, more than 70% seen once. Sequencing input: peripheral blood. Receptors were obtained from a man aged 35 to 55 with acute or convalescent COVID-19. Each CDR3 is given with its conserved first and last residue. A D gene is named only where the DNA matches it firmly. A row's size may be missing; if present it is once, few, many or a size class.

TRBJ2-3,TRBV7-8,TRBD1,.,CASSLYRGPTDTQYF,TGTGCCAGCAGCTTATACAGGGGCCCCACAGATACGCAGTATTTT
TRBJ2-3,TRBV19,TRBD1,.,CASKRDSLSPGTQYF,TGTGCCAGTAAAAGGGACAGCTTAAGCCCTGGTACGCAGTATTTT
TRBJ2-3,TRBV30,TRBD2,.,CAYQTSGGQTSTDTQYF,TGTGCCTATCAGACTAGCGGGGGACAAACTAGCACAGATACGCAGTATTTT
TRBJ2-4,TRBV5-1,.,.,CASSPGDETKNIQYF,TGCGCCAGCAGCCCGGGGGATGAAACCAAAAACATTCAGTACTTC
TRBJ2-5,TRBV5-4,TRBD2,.,CASSVSGGSETQYF,TGTGCCAGCAGCGTTAGTGGCGGGAGTGAGACCCAGTACTTC
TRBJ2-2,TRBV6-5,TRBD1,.,CASREDRATGELFF,TGTGCCAGCAGAGAGGACAGGGCCACCGGGGAGCTGTTTTTT
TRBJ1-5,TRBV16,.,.,CASSRDRRGSGNQPQHF,TGTGCCAGCAGTCGCGACAGGCGGGGGAGCGGCAATCAGCCCCAGCATTTT
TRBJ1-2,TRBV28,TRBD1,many,CASKNPGQGYGYTF,TGTGCCAGCAAGAACCCTGGACAGGGGTATGGCTACACCTTC
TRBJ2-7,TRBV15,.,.,CATSRDRIGGISGEQYF,TGTGCCACCAGCAGAGATAGAATAGGGGGTATTTCGGGCGAGCAGTACTTC
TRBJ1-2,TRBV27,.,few,CASSLSGGRGYTF,TGTGCCAGCAGTTTATCGGGAGGGCGCGGCTACACCTTC
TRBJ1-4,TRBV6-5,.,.,CASSPARPKLFF,TGTGCCAGCAGCCCCGCTAGACCTAAACTGTTTTTT